This T cell receptor (beta chain) originates from a study of cytomegalovirus exposure and HLA in healthy donors. In the study overall: Tens of millions of unique TCRs, all from HLA-typed donors, were included in an early release of the data.

The study, taken as a whole, reports: Across donors, sequencing depth was assumed by presence/absence analyses to be roughly uniform. Reportedly, a later analysis found an Asian-associated ancestry cluster had fewer N-insertions than the approximately 700-donor mean.

As concerns this clone: The antigen remains unidentified.

The CDR3 is 13 amino acids. V shed 10 bases and J 3 bases; nucleotides not matched to a gene: 7. Germline assignment: CDR1 WNHNN and CDR2 SYGVQD (reference sequence). The primer mix had 60 Vbeta and 13 Jbeta primers. TCRdb keeps only in-frame clones here, not all; method: immunoSEQ multiplex PCR. The table records around 120,000 clones, roughly 84% of them present only once. The sample taken for sequencing was PBMCs. The TCR originated in a man between 50 and 59 years old in good health and CMV-seronegative. The V call is TRBV10-1, the J call TRBJ2-7; 9 bases align to TRBD1. The CDR3 coding sequence is TGCGCCACCCAGGGACAGGGAAGCTACGAGCAGTACTTC. Its translation is CATQGQGSYEQYF.